The rows below give T cell receptor beta chains drawn from one sample of a study of control samples from healthy donors and cancer patients. Generated by immunoSEQ multiplex PCR, the TCRdb table keeps only in-frame clones and is missing some. The profile covers some 250,000 clones, with over 75% appearing a single time and about an eighth taken by the ten largest. The sequencing sample was made of PBMCs. The receptors were sampled from an older woman with lung cancer. Each CDR3 is given without its conserved first and last residue. D genes are given only for firm matches.

v_gene,d_gene,j_gene,len,CDR3aa
TRBV18,TRBD2,TRBJ2-5,15,ASSPSGLAGGGETQY
TRBV3-1/TRBV3-2,TRBD1,TRBJ1-2,12,ASSKTGKGDGYT
TRBV11-1,TRBD1,TRBJ2-5,13,ASSLRGQVQETQY
TRBV5-4,.,TRBJ2-2,12,ASSPSSHTGELF
TRBV5-1,.,TRBJ2-1,13,ASSSQYLTDNEQF
TRBV5-6,TRBD2,TRBJ2-7,15,ASSLAKRGLAGVEQY
TRBV7-2,TRBD1,TRBJ1-5,11,ASSYDRDQPQH
TRBV5-1,TRBD1,TRBJ2-1,15,ASSLFPPGQGYNEQF
TRBV30,.,TRBJ2-1,13,AWSVGAPGRNEQF
TRBV11-2,.,TRBJ2-3,15,ASSLAGGRFFTDTQY
TRBV5-5,TRBD1,TRBJ1-4,14,ASSLESNRGYEKLF
TRBV10-2,.,TRBJ1-4,9,ASRLGTRMF
TRBV28,.,TRBJ1-2,13,ASTDIRGGDYGYT
TRBV7-9,.,TRBJ2-7,14,ASTPLAGASSYEQY
TRBV5-8,.,TRBJ1-1,10,ASSLLRGEAF
TRBV3-1/TRBV3-2,.,TRBJ1-5,14,ASSQSLGGSNQPQH
TRBV5-5,.,TRBJ2-3,13,ASSLLTSFTDTQY